The 4 T cell receptor beta chains below come from one sample, sequenced in a study of blood T cell repertoires in COVID-19. Sequenced by immunoSEQ multiplex PCR; TCRdb stores in-frame clones only, minus some. The sample consists of about 150,000 clones, around 92% of them appearing once. The sequenced sample consisted of peripheral blood. Every receptor here comes from a man aged 55 to 70 with acute or convalescent COVID-19.

The J gene is TRBJ1-2, the V gene TRBV5-1, with a possible D match to TRBD1 (6 bases). Germline loops: CDR1 SGHRS, CDR2 YFSETQ. The CDR3 has 15 residues. Trimming shortened V by 0 bases and J by 3 bases, and 12 bases separated the two germline ends. In DNA, the CDR3 is TGCGCCAGCAGCTTGGTGGGGGCTGGGGACTATGGCTACACCTTC. Translating it yields CASSLVGAGDYGYTF.

The genes are TRBV5-1 and TRBJ1-5, with 9 bases identical to TRBD1. Germline V lookup: CDR1 SGHRS, CDR2 YFSETQ. The CDR3 runs 15 residues. V lost 4 bases and J lost 5; bases outside the gene matches: 7. CDR3 sequence: CASSGGDRGDQPQHF. The CDR3 DNA reads as TGCGCCAGCAGCGGGGGAGACAGGGGGGATCAGCCCCAGCATTTT.

The CDR3 DNA reads TGTGCCAGCAGTTACCGCAGCGGGAACACTGAAGCTTTCTTT. Translation: CASSYRSGNTEAFF. This chain uses TRBV6-5 with TRBJ1-1; D remains unclear. The CDR3 consists of 14 residues. Germline CDR1 reads MNHEY; CDR2 reads SVGAGI. Trimming pared 2 bases from V and 1 base from J, leaving 8 bases between.

This clone was seen only once. The rearrangement links TRBV11-1 to TRBJ1-5, with 11 nucleotides matching TRBD1. Germline trimming cut 11 bases from V and 2 bases from J; bases unmatched to any gene: 11. CDR1 and CDR2 (germline): SGHAT, FQDESV (reference sequence). CDR3 size: 16 residues. The chain's CDR3 is CAWVDRGQWGNQPQHF. The CDR3 DNA sequence: TGTGCCTGGGTGGACAGGGGGCAATGGGGCAATCAGCCCCAGCATTTT.